A single sample gave rise to the 24 T cell receptor beta chains below, sequenced in a study of regulatory dendritic cells for organ transplantation. This table comes from immunoSEQ multiplex PCR, and its TCRdb copy is limited to in-frame clones, with some not included. The table includes 25,000 to 35,000 clones, approximately 82% detected once. The sequenced material came from naive CD4+ T cells from blood. Stated subset: CD45RA+ naive T cells. These receptors were obtained from a human donor in good health.

The chain is built from TRBV9 and TRBJ2-1; no firm D call. The germline CDR1 and CDR2 sequences are SGDLS and YYNGEE. The CDR3 covers 13 residues. V was cut by 4 bases and J by 0 bases, with 5 bases left in between. The CDR3 sequence: CASSLSSYNEQFF. The CDR3 nucleotides are TGTGCCAGCAGCTTGAGCTCCTACAATGAGCAGTTCTTC.

This clone was counted a single time. The rearrangement uses TRBV4-3 and TRBJ1-2; the D gene is possibly TRBD1 (5 bases). Germline loops: CDR1 LGHNA, CDR2 YSLEER. V was shortened by 1 base and J by 5 bases, with 8 bases between the two germline ends. The length of the CDR3 is 13 residues. Here the CDR3 reads CASSQVPGYGYTF. The CDR3 DNA is TGCGCCAGCAGCCAAGTTCCAGGGTATGGCTACACCTTC.

The chain is built from TRBV5-1 and TRBJ2-7; TRBD1 matches 9 bases. Germline trimming cut 4 bases from V and 4 bases from J; bases unmatched to any gene: 12. The CDR3 sequence is 16 residues long. CDR1 and CDR2 from the germline V gene are SGHRS and YFSETQ. The CDR3 is CASSIDVRDRVYEQYF. In DNA, the CDR3 is TGCGCCAGCAGCATAGACGTCCGGGACAGGGTTTACGAGCAGTACTTC.

This clone turned up a few times. V is TRBV5-1 and J is TRBJ2-7; TRBD2 matches at 7 bases. This CDR3 contains 15 residues. The germline CDR1 and CDR2 sequences are SGHRS and YFSETQ. Losses at the gene ends were 3 bases for V and 4 bases for J; bases not matched to a gene: 10. In DNA, the CDR3 is TGCGCCAGCAGCTCGGCGACGGGGGGATCGTACGAGCAGTACTTC. Translation: CASSSATGGSYEQYF.

This clone has more than one count but fewer than ten. V and J are TRBV5-1 and TRBJ1-6; possible D gene TRBD1, 5 bases. The CDR3 consists of 15 residues. Trimming pared 0 bases from V and 10 bases from J, leaving 14 bases between. The germline V gene encodes CDR1 SGHRS and CDR2 YFSETQ. Written as DNA, the CDR3 is TGCGCCAGCAGCTTGGCCCAGGGTCGGTACTCACCCCTCCACTTT. This gives the protein CASSLAQGRYSPLHF.

The V gene is TRBV29-1, the J gene TRBJ1-4; TRBD1 matches 9 bases. V was clipped by 6 bases and J by 7 bases; unmatched bases: 9. Germline loops: CDR1 SQVTM, CDR2 ANQGSEA. This CDR3 has 14 amino acids. The CDR3 protein is CSVARTGVGEKLFF. The CDR3 nucleotides are TGCAGCGTCGCCAGGACAGGGGTGGGTGAAAAACTGTTTTTT.

The chain uses TRBV5-1 and TRBJ1-3; D not certain. Trimming cost V 0 bases and J 4 bases, with 14 bases left between them. The CDR3 is 16 residues long. Germline CDR1 and CDR2: SGHRS and YFSETQ. CDR3 in DNA: TGCGCCAGCAGCTTGGAGGAGGCGGGCCGAGGAAACACCATATATTTT. Translating it yields CASSLEEAGRGNTIYF.

The J gene is TRBJ1-1, the V gene TRBV7-4, with 9 bases that match TRBD1. The germline gives CDR1 SGHVT, CDR2 SQSDAQ. Trimming cost V 5 bases and J 0 bases; bases outside gene matches: 16. The CDR3 is made up of 19 amino acids. CDR3 protein: CASSPRRGQGVKMNTEAFF. The CDR3 coding sequence is TGTGCCAGCAGCCCCCGCCGGGGACAGGGCGTTAAGATGAACACTGAAGCTTTCTTT.

V is TRBV6-1 and J is TRBJ2-7; D uncertain. Germline values: CDR1 MNHNS, CDR2 SASEGT. This CDR3 comprises 12 residues. Trimming pared 2 bases from V and 7 bases from J, leaving 9 bases between. The CDR3 sequence is CASSEHTDEQYF. The CDR3 DNA reads as TGTGCCAGCAGTGAACACACAGATGAGCAGTACTTC.

The chain employs TRBV7-2 and TRBJ1-1; possible D gene TRBD1, 5 bases. Trimming cost V 1 base and J 2 bases, with 11 bases left between them. Germline loops: CDR1 SGHTA, CDR2 FQGNSA. The CDR3 totals 15 residues. CDR3 in amino acids: CASSLEVGQNTEAFF. CDR3 nucleotides: TGTGCCAGCAGCTTAGAAGTGGGGCAAAACACTGAAGCTTTCTTT.

The chain combines TRBV2 with TRBJ1-6; possibly TRBD1 for D (5 bases). This CDR3 region has 14 residues. Per the germline V gene, CDR1 is SNHLY and CDR2 is FYNNEI. Trimming removed 6 bases at V and 9 bases at J, with 15 bases between. Here the CDR3 reads CASRGRGSSSPLHF. The CDR3 DNA sequence: TGTGCCAGCAGAGGGCGGGGGTCGAGTTCACCCCTCCACTTT.

The genes are TRBV6-5 and TRBJ2-7; a possible D gene is TRBD1 (6 bases). Trimming pared 6 bases from V and 4 bases from J, leaving 13 bases between. In germline, CDR1 is MNHEY, CDR2 SVGAGI. The CDR3 runs to 13 residues. The CDR3 protein is CASSPYRAYEQYF. Here the CDR3 DNA reads TGTGCCAGCAGCCCTTACAGGGCTTACGAGCAGTACTTC.

The rearrangement uses TRBV7-9 and TRBJ2-2, with 9 bases that match TRBD1. The J segment lost 4 bases and the V segment lost 5 bases, leaving 2 bases of the junction unmatched. CDR1 and CDR2 (germline): SEHNR, FQNEAQ (reference sequence). The CDR3 is made up of 14 amino acids. CDR3 nucleotide sequence: TGTGCCAGCAGCGCACAGGGGGCCACCGGGGAGCTGTTTTTT. It translates to CASSAQGATGELFF. Full variable domain (rest looked up from reference TRBV7-9 and TRBJ2-2): DTGVSQNPRHKITKRGQNVTFRCDPISEHNRLYWYRQTLGQGPEFLTYFQNEAQLEKSRLLSDRFSAERPKGSFSTLEIQRTEQGDSAMYLCASSAQGATGELFFGEGSRLTVL.

The CDR3 bases are TGTGCCAGCTCACCCAAGACGGGGAACACCGGGGAGCTGTTTTTT. Protein product: CASSPKTGNTGELFF. The rearrangement links TRBV18 to TRBJ2-2; the D is unclear. CDR1 and CDR2 from the germline V gene are KGHSH and LQKENI. This CDR3 is built from 15 residues. Trimming shortened V by 3 bases and J by 1 base, and 9 bases separated the two germline ends.

The chain employs TRBV5-1 and TRBJ2-1; TRBD1 is a possible D gene (6 bases). The CDR3 consists of 14 residues. V gave up 4 bases and J gave up 4 bases, with 12 bases separating them. Germline V lookup: CDR1 SGHRS, CDR2 YFSETQ. Here the CDR3 DNA reads TGCGCCAGCAGCATGCAGGGGAATTACAATGAGCAGTTCTTC. Translating it yields CASSMQGNYNEQFF.

The chain combines TRBV7-9 with TRBJ2-5; TRBD2 matches 7 bases. The CDR3 spans 15 residues. V shed 1 base and J 0 bases; nucleotides not matched to a gene: 2. Germline values: CDR1 SEHNR, CDR2 FQNEAQ (reference sequence). CDR3 loop: CASSLVGGDQETQYF. DNA of the CDR3: TGTGCCAGCAGCTTAGTGGGGGGGGACCAAGAGACCCAGTACTTC. The full variable domain, completed using reference TRBV7-9 and TRBJ2-5, is DTGVSQNPRHKITKRGQNVTFRCDPISEHNRLYWYRQTLGQGPEFLTYFQNEAQLEKSRLLSDRFSAERPKGSFSTLEIQRTEQGDSAMYLCASSLVGGDQETQYFGPGTRLLVL.

The chain uses TRBV5-1 and TRBJ1-3, with 8 bases fitting TRBD1. CDR3 length: 14 residues. Germline V gene data show CDR1 as SGHRS and CDR2 as YFSETQ. V lost 3 bases, J lost 8 bases, and 7 bases stayed unmatched. This CDR3 is CASSSGATGDTIYF. The CDR3 bases are TGCGCCAGCAGCTCAGGGGCGACAGGGGACACCATATATTTT.

The rearrangement links TRBV6-4 to TRBJ2-7; D perhaps matches TRBD1 (5 bases). The length of the CDR3 is 17 residues. V was trimmed by 0 bases and J by 2 bases, leaving 17 bases between them. CDR1 and CDR2 (germline): MRHNA, SNTAGT. The chain's CDR3 is CASSDSARQGPTYEQYF. The CDR3 nucleotides read TGTGCCAGCAGTGACTCCGCGCGGCAGGGCCCTACCTACGAGCAGTACTTC.

The CDR3 DNA follows: TGTGCCAGCAGCCTCATCTTGACAGGGCGAACCGGGGAGCTGTTTTTT. It encodes CASSLILTGRTGELFF. The chain joins TRBV7-6 to TRBJ2-2, with TRBD1 matching 7 bases. Germline-derived CDR1 and CDR2 are SGHVS and FNYEAQ. The J segment lost 5 bases and the V segment lost 5 bases, leaving 11 bases of the junction unmatched. The CDR3 has 16 residues.

The V and J genes are TRBV4-1 and TRBJ2-5; the match to TRBD1 covers 10 bases. The trim removed 1 base at V and 1 base at J, leaving 6 bases unmatched. Germline CDR1 reads MGHRA; CDR2 reads YSYEKL. The CDR3 spans 17 residues. The CDR3 is CASSQVGRDRGQETQYF. CDR3 coding DNA: TGCGCCAGCAGCCAAGTCGGGAGGGACAGGGGCCAAGAGACCCAGTACTTC.

The chain carries TRBV28 and TRBJ2-7; 12 bases align to TRBD2. This CDR3 has 14 amino acids. Germline V gene lookup returns CDR1 MDHEN and CDR2 SYDVKM. Trimming took 7 bases from V and 2 from J; bases not matched to a gene: 3. CDR3 protein: CASTRLAGAYEQYF. The CDR3 DNA reads as TGTGCCAGCACAAGACTAGCGGGGGCCTACGAGCAGTACTTC.

The chain carries TRBV19 and TRBJ1-2; 8 positions agree with TRBD1. CDR1 is LNHDA, CDR2 SQIVND, per germline (reference sequence). The trim removed 3 bases at V and 4 bases at J, leaving 4 bases unmatched. This CDR3 spans 14 amino acids. The CDR3 region is CASSIQGAAYGYTF. In DNA form, the CDR3 reads TGTGCCAGTAGTATCCAGGGGGCCGCCTATGGCTACACCTTC.

This chain links TRBV29-1 with TRBJ1-1; D gene unclear. There are 13 residues in the CDR3. Germline lookup yields CDR1 SQVTM and CDR2 ANQGSEA. Trimming took off 1 base at V and 1 base at J, with 7 bases between the two ends. CDR3: CSVEGQENTEAFF. The CDR3 DNA is TGCAGCGTTGAAGGACAAGAGAACACTGAAGCTTTCTTT.

This chain uses TRBV5-5 with TRBJ1-2; D not resolved. CDR1 SGHKS and CDR2 YYEKEE come from the germline V gene (reference sequence). The CDR3 covers 14 residues. V gave up 4 bases and J gave up 1 base, with 11 bases separating them. The CDR3 DNA is TGTGCCAGCAGCCCCGACGGGGTTAACTATGGCTACACCTTC. The encoded protein is CASSPDGVNYGYTF.